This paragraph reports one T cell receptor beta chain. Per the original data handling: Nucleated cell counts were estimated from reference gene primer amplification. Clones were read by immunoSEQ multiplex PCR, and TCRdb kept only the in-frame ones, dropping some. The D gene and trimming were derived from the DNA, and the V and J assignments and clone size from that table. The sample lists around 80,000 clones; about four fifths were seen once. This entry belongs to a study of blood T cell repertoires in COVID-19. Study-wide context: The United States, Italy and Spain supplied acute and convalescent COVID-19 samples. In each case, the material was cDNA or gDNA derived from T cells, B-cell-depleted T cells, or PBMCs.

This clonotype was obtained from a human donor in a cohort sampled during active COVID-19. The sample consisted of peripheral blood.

CDR3 DNA sequence: TGTGCCAGCAGCGGACTAGCGGGGGTGGTAGATACGCAGTATTTT. Protein: CASSGLAGVVDTQYF. This chain uses TRBV6-5 with TRBJ2-3, with 13 bases aligning to TRBD2. The germline gives CDR1 MNHEY, CDR2 SVGAGI. The CDR3 extends over 15 amino acids. Trimming at V came to 6 bases and at J to 5 bases, leaving 5 bases not matched to a gene.